This paragraph reports one T cell receptor (beta chain). This sample is drawn from a study of cytomegalovirus exposure and HLA in healthy donors. CDR3 length: 15 amino acids. Per the germline V gene, CDR1 is MNHEY and CDR2 is SVGAGI. V was clipped by 6 bases and J by 5 bases, with 19 bases between them. 60 Vbeta and 13 Jbeta primers were used in PCR. Sequencing used immunoSEQ multiplex PCR; TCRdb keeps in-frame clones, though not all of them. This table holds fewer than 150,000 clones. This clonotype was sampled from a man aged 35-49 years in good health and CMV-seronegative. Sequenced material: PBMCs. The rearrangement links TRBV6-5 to TRBJ2-5; maybe TRBD1 (5 bases). The CDR3, as DNA: TGTGCCAGCAGCCCTACAGGTACCCCTGGGGAGACCCAGTACTTC. Residues: CASSPTGTPGETQYF.